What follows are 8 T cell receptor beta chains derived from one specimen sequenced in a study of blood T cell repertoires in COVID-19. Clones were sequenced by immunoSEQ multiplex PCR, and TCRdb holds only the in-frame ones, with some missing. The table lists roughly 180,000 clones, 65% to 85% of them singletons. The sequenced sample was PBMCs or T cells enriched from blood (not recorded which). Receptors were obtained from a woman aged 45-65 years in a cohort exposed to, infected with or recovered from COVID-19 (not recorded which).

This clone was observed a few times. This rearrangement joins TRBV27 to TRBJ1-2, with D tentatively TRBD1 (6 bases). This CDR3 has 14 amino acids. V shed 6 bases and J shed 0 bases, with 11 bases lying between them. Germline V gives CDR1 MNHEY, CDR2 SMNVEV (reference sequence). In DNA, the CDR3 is TGTGCCAGCAGCACGGGACATTCTAACTATGGCTACACCTTC. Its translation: CASSTGHSNYGYTF.

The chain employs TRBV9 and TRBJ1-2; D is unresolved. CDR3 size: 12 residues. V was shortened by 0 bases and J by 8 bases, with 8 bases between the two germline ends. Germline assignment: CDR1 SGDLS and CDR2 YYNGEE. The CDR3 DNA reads TGTGCCAGCAGCGTAGGAGGTCGGGGCTACACCTTC. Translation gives CASSVGGRGYTF.

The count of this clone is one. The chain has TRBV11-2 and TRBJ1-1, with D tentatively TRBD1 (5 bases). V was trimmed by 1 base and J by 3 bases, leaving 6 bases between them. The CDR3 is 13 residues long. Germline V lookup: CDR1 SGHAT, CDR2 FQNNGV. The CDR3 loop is CASSLGRDTEAFF. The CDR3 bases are TGTGCCAGCAGCTTAGGCAGGGACACTGAAGCTTTCTTT.

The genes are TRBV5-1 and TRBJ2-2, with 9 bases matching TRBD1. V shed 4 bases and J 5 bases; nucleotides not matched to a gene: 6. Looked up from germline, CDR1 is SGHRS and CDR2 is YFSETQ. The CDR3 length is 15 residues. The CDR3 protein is CASSPRDRVTGELFF. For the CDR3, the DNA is TGCGCCAGCAGCCCCCGGGACAGGGTTACCGGGGAGCTGTTTTTT.

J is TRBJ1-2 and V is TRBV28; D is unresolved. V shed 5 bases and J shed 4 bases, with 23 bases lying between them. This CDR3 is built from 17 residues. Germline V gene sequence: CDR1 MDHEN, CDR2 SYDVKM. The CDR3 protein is CASSPSPNHYISYGYTF. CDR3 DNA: TGTGCCAGCAGTCCTTCCCCGAACCATTATATCAGCTATGGCTACACCTTC.

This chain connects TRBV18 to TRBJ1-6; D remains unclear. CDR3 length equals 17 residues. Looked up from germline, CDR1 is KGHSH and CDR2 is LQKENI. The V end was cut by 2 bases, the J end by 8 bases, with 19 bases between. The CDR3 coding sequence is TGTGCCAGCTCACCATTCGGTGAGGGAGGTCTTTATTCACCCCTCCACTTT. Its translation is CASSPFGEGGLYSPLHF.

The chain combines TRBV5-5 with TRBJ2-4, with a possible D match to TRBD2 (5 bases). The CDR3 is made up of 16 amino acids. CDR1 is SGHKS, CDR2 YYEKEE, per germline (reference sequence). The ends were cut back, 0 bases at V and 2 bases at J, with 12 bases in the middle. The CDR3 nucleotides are TGTGCCAGCAGCTTGGAGGGCGGGCTCTCCAAAAACATTCAGTACTTC. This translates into CASSLEGGLSKNIQYF.

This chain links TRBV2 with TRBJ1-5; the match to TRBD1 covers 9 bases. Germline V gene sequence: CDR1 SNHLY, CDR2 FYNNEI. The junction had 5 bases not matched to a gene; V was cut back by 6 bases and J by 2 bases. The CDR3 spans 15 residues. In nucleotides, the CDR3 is TGTGCCAGCAGCGCACAGGGGGCGGGCAATCAGCCCCAGCATTTT. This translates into CASSAQGAGNQPQHF.